These 26 T cell receptor beta chains share one sample of origin, sequenced in a study of early T cells in non-severe SARS-CoV-2 infection. TCRdb re-derived calls from the 5' RACE reads in MiXCR, one entry per CDR3 protein. In the table there are tens of thousands of distinct CDR3 sequences, about 14% of which are singletons. The specimen comprised whole blood, sampled at baseline. Receptor source: an adult who was a healthcare worker with PCR-confirmed SARS-CoV-2 infection or an uninfected control (not recorded which).

A few counts support this clonotype. This rearrangement joins TRBV21-1 to TRBJ2-7; the table's D call TRBD2 went unverified against the DNA. TRBV21-1 is deemed a pseudogene. CDR3 size: 16 residues. DNA of the CDR3: TGTGCCACCAGCTCGCTAGTAGCGGGAGGTGTCTGCGAGCAGTACTTC. Protein sequence: CATSSLVAGGVCEQYF.

This clonotype was detected a few times. The chain links TRBV27 to TRBJ2-3; D not resolved. The V gene's germline CDR1 is MNHEY and CDR2 SMNVEV (reference sequence). The CDR3 loop spans 13 amino acids. Trimming took 6 bases from V and 6 from J, leaving 13 bases between them. CDR3 loop: CASRPTLLDTQYF. In DNA, the CDR3 is TGTGCCAGCAGACCGACCCTCTTGGATACGCAGTATTTT.

The chain has TRBV19 and TRBJ2-1; D may be TRBD2 (5 bases). Germline V lookup: CDR1 LNHDA, CDR2 SQIVND (reference sequence). The V end lost 3 bases, the J end lost 3 bases, and 6 bases lay between the germline ends. The CDR3 length is 13 residues. The CDR3 DNA sequence: TGTGCCAGTAGTATGACTATCTACAATGAGCAGTTCTTC. Protein product: CASSMTIYNEQFF.

The table lists this clonotype with many counts. The rearrangement links TRBV28 to TRBJ2-7; D gene uncertain. The CDR3 consists of 15 residues. CDR1 and CDR2 (germline): MDHEN, SYDVKM. The ends were cut back, 5 bases at V and 1 base at J, with 15 bases in the middle. The CDR3: CASSPSIPISYEQYF. CDR3 DNA: TGTGCCAGCAGTCCCTCGATCCCGATATCCTACGAGCAGTACTTC.

The chain carries TRBV11-2 and TRBJ2-1, with a possible D match to TRBD1 (5 bases). The CDR3 runs to 15 residues. Trimming cost V 6 bases and J 2 bases, with 14 bases left between them. Germline CDR1 reads SGHAT; CDR2 reads FQNNGV. In nucleotides, the CDR3 is TGTGCCAGCAGGCCGACAGCCGGAGCCTACAATGAGCAGTTCTTC. Amino acids: CASRPTAGAYNEQFF.

There are a few counts of this clonotype. This chain uses TRBV7-8 with TRBJ2-4; D is perhaps TRBD2 (6 bases). Trimming cost V 5 bases and J 9 bases, with 20 bases left between them. Looked up from germline, CDR1 is SGHVS and CDR2 is FQNEAQ. The CDR3 contains 15 residues. In DNA, the CDR3 is TGTGCCAGCAGCGTCGGGACTGACACTACCTCCATTCAGTACTTC. Its translation: CASSVGTDTTSIQYF.

This clonotype ranks as medium-sized. The genes are TRBV20-1 and TRBJ2-1; TRBD2 matches at 11 bases. This CDR3 region has 15 residues. Germline V gene sequence: CDR1 DFQATT, CDR2 SNEGSKA (reference sequence). Unmatched junction bases numbered 11, after V lost 3 bases and J lost 10 bases. The CDR3 nucleotides read TGCAGTGCTAGCCCGACTAGCGGGAAAATCGGCGAGCAGTTCTTC. Its translation is CSASPTSGKIGEQFF.

This clonotype was observed many times. The chain recombines TRBV12-3 or TRBV12-4 with TRBJ2-6; 7 nucleotides align to TRBD1. Trimming at V came to 5 bases and at J to 4 bases, leaving 5 bases not matched to a gene. The CDR3 has 15 residues. This chain's CDR3 is CASSEGAFGANVLTF. For the CDR3, the DNA is TGTGCCAGCAGTGAGGGGGCGTTCGGGGCCAACGTCCTGACTTTC.

This clonotype was observed many times. This CDR3 is CASSFQRNTEAFF. The CDR3 DNA reads TGTGCCAGCAGCTTTCAGAGAAACACTGAAGCTTTCTTT. V usage is TRBV13 and J usage is TRBJ1-1; D gene unclear. Germline CDR1 and CDR2: PRHDT and FYEKMQ (reference sequence). The CDR3 extends over 13 amino acids. The germline V and J ends were trimmed by 3 bases and 2 bases, with 7 bases remaining between them.

This clonotype was seen ten or more times. The V gene is TRBV6-5, the J gene TRBJ2-1, with TRBD2 matching over 7 bases. CDR3 length: 14 amino acids. With V trimmed by 2 bases and J by 4 bases, 2 bases remained unmatched. Germline lookup yields CDR1 MNHEY and CDR2 SVGAGI. The CDR3 DNA reads TGTGCCAGCAGTTACCTAGCGGAATACAATGAGCAGTTCTTC. Its protein product is CASSYLAEYNEQFF.

This clonotype has a count of ten or more. This chain joins TRBV12-3 or TRBV12-4 and TRBJ2-1; possibly TRBD2 for D (6 bases). The CDR3 runs to 14 residues. The germline V and J ends were trimmed by 7 bases and 8 bases, with 18 bases remaining between them. In DNA form, the CDR3 reads TGTGCCAGCACCCCGGGACTGGGGTGGGATGAGCAGTTCTTC. Translating it yields CASTPGLGWDEQFF.

The chain joins TRBV28 to TRBJ2-2; 9 bases are shared with TRBD1. CDR1 and CDR2 (germline): MDHEN, SYDVKM. The J segment lost 13 bases and the V segment lost 6 bases, leaving 9 bases of the junction unmatched. The CDR3 contains 13 residues. The DNA for the CDR3 is TGTGCCAGCAGGCTCGGGACAGGGATAAGGCTGTTTTTT. Amino acids: CASRLGTGIRLFF.

There are a few counts of this clonotype. The chain couples TRBV29-1 to TRBJ2-5; no firm D call. This CDR3 comprises 13 residues. Trimming removed 6 bases at V and 3 bases at J, with 14 bases between. Germline V CDR1 and CDR2: SQVTM, ANQGSEA. The CDR3 bases are TGCAGCGTCCTCCGGGTCCAAGAAGAGACCCAGTACTTC. Protein product: CSVLRVQEETQYF.

Only one count was recorded for this clonotype. The chain combines TRBV2 with TRBJ2-7; 8 bases fit TRBD1. The germline V gene encodes CDR1 SNHLY and CDR2 FYNNEI. V lost 5 bases to trimming and J lost 6 bases; unmatched junction nucleotides: 12. The CDR3 runs 15 residues. The CDR3 DNA reads as TGTGCCAGCAGTCCCCGGGACAGGTACGGGGGCGAGCAGTACTTC. Residues: CASSPRDRYGGEQYF. The full variable domain, with the rest looked up from reference TRBV2 and TRBJ2-7, is EPEVTQTPSHQVTQMGQEVILRCVPISNHLYFYWYRQILGQKVEFLVSFYNNEISEKSEIFDDQFSVERPDGSNFTLKIRSTKLEDSAMYFCASSPRDRYGGEQYFGPGTRLTVT.

The chain uses TRBV5-1 and TRBJ1-1; D is unclear. Germline loops: CDR1 SGHRS, CDR2 YFSETQ. Between the trimmed V and J ends, which lost 2 bases and 3 bases, there was a span of 11 bases. The CDR3 has 14 amino acids. CDR3 nucleotide sequence: TGCGCCAGCAGCTTATCGGGAGTAGACACTGAAGCTTTCTTT. It encodes CASSLSGVDTEAFF.

The chain has TRBV7-2 and TRBJ2-3, with unresolved D. In germline, CDR1 is SGHTA, CDR2 FQGNSA. V shed 5 bases and J shed 6 bases, with 12 bases lying between them. The CDR3 is made up of 13 amino acids. The CDR3 loop reads CASSALSLDTQYF. The CDR3 bases are TGTGCCAGCAGCGCCTTGAGCCTCGATACGCAGTATTTT. The full variable domain, rest sourced from reference TRBV7-2 and TRBJ2-3, is GAGVSQSPSNKVTEKGKDVELRCDPISGHTALYWYRQSLGQGLEFLIYFQGNSAPDKSGLPSDRFSAERTGGSVSTLTIQRTQQEDSAVYLCASSALSLDTQYFGPGTRLTVL.

This clonotype was counted a few times. The gene calls are TRBV7-2 and TRBJ2-1; D gene uncertain. Germline V gene lookup returns CDR1 SGHTA and CDR2 FQGNSA. V shed 5 bases and J shed 7 bases, with 15 bases lying between them. The CDR3 is 14 amino acids. CDR3 residues: CASSTTVVGNEQFF. In DNA form, the CDR3 reads TGTGCCAGCAGCACTACAGTGGTAGGAAATGAGCAGTTCTTC.

CDR3 residues: CASSLGLHTGELFF. The CDR3 DNA is TGTGCCAGCAGCTTGGGACTTCACACCGGGGAGCTGTTTTTT. The V call is TRBV11-2, the J call TRBJ2-2, with D possibly being TRBD2 (6 bases). This CDR3 comprises 14 residues. Germline V CDR1 and CDR2: SGHAT, FQNNGV. The germline V and J ends were trimmed by 3 bases and 3 bases, with 8 bases remaining between them.

The chain is built from TRBV3-1 and TRBJ2-7; D ambiguous. Germline CDR1 and CDR2: LGHDT and YNNKEL (reference sequence). This CDR3 is built from 16 residues. V lost 1 base and J lost 6, with 19 bases in between. The CDR3 nucleotides are TGTGCCAGCAGCCAAGGCCCAGCCGGGCCGCACGGCGAGCAGTACTTC. Its protein is CASSQGPAGPHGEQYF.

This clonotype was observed a few times. The CDR3 DNA sequence: TGTGCCAGCAGGGGTTCCACTTCAGGCAGCTACGAGCAGTACTTC. It yields the protein CASRGSTSGSYEQYF. This rearrangement joins TRBV28 to TRBJ2-7; D unclear. CDR3 length: 15 amino acids. The germline V and J ends were trimmed by 6 bases and 3 bases, with 18 bases remaining between them. The V gene's germline CDR1 is MDHEN and CDR2 SYDVKM.

This clonotype was recorded a few times. J is TRBJ2-5 and V is TRBV28, with 8 nucleotides matching TRBD1. There are 15 residues in the CDR3. The germline V gene has CDR1 MDHEN and CDR2 SYDVKM. V lost 6 bases, J lost 2 bases, and 8 bases stayed unmatched. CDR3 loop: CASRNFRGPQETQYF. The CDR3, as DNA: TGTGCCAGCAGAAACTTCAGGGGGCCTCAAGAGACCCAGTACTTC.

This clonotype turned up a few times. The chain couples TRBV5-1 to TRBJ1-1; a weak D match, TRBD1 (6 bases). The V and J ends lost 7 bases and 0 bases respectively, with 10 bases between them. The CDR3 is 13 residues long. Germline CDR1 SGHRS, CDR2 YFSETQ. The CDR3 DNA sequence: TGCGCCAGCTTAGGGGACATGAACACTGAAGCTTTCTTT. Translating gives CASLGDMNTEAFF.

This clonotype showed up just a few times. V and J are TRBV2 and TRBJ2-2; D call uncertain. The V end lost 7 bases, the J end lost 8 bases, and 11 bases lay between the germline ends. Germline V gives CDR1 SNHLY, CDR2 FYNNEI. CDR3 length: 12 amino acids. The CDR3 sequence: CASTLQSGELFF. Here the CDR3 DNA reads TGTGCCAGCACCCTCCAGTCGGGGGAGCTGTTTTTT.

This clonotype was counted only a few times. The J gene is TRBJ2-1, the V gene TRBV2, with 8 bases matching TRBD2. J was trimmed by 6 bases and V by 5 bases; bases with no gene match: 9. The germline gives CDR1 SNHLY, CDR2 FYNNEI. The CDR3 extends over 15 amino acids. Here the CDR3 reads CASSRLSGDTNEQFF. Here the CDR3 DNA reads TGTGCCAGCAGTCGACTTAGCGGGGACACCAATGAGCAGTTCTTC. Full variable domain (missing parts from reference TRBV2 and TRBJ2-1): EPEVTQTPSHQVTQMGQEVILRCVPISNHLYFYWYRQILGQKVEFLVSFYNNEISEKSEIFDDQFSVERPDGSNFTLKIRSTKLEDSAMYFCASSRLSGDTNEQFFGPGTRLTVL.

This clonotype was counted a few times. This chain joins TRBV20-1 and TRBJ2-5; no clear D gene. The CDR3 covers 11 residues. Germline V gives CDR1 DFQATT, CDR2 SNEGSKA (reference sequence). V lost 4 bases and J lost 5, with 8 bases in between. DNA for the CDR3: TGCAGTGCTAAGACTCCGGAGACCCAGTACTTC. It is translated as CSAKTPETQYF.

This clonotype was recorded a few times. CDR3 nucleotides: TGTGCCACCCGGACTAGCGTCAACAATGAGCAGTTCTTC. The encoded protein is CATRTSVNNEQFF. The V call is TRBV2, the J call TRBJ2-1; 9 nucleotides match TRBD2. Losses at the gene ends were 10 bases for V and 5 bases for J; bases not matched to a gene: 6. This CDR3 region has 13 residues. Germline V CDR1 and CDR2: SNHLY, FYNNEI.